This TCR beta chain emerged from a study of T cell responses to AZD1222 COVID-19 vaccine. The data were produced by immunoSEQ multiplex PCR, yet TCRdb's version contains in-frame clones alone and is incomplete. The repertoire holds some 130,000 clones, with roughly 90% as singletons. This CDR3 region has 15 residues. The V gene lost 6 bases and the J gene lost 7 bases, with 16 bases spanning the gap. Germline V gives CDR1 ENHRY, CDR2 SYGVKD. V and J are TRBV10-3 and TRBJ1-6; possible D gene TRBD1, 5 bases. The receptor was isolated from an adult in good health. Sequenced here: peripheral blood, sampled on day 0 of AZD1222 vaccination. The chain's CDR3 is CAIRSPGLLNSPLHF. Written as DNA, the CDR3 is TGTGCCATCAGGTCACCAGGGCTTCTCAATTCACCCCTCCACTTT.